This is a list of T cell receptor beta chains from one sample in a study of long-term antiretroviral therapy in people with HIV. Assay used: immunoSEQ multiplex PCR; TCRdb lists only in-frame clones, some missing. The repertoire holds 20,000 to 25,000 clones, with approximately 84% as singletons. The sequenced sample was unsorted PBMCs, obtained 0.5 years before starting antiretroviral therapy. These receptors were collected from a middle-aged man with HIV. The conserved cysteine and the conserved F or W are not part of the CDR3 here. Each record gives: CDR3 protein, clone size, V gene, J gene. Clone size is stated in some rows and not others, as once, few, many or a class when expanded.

CDR3: ASSQGALRHNEKLF
size: -
V: TRBV14
J: TRBJ1-4

CDR3: ASRGLATNGYT
size: -
V: TRBV9
J: TRBJ1-2

CDR3: ASSPRTAWSQETQY
size: -
V: TRBV5-1
J: TRBJ2-5

CDR3: ASSLCCLRLPVGRYEQY
size: few
V: TRBV7-3
J: TRBJ2-7

CDR3: ASSLARLAGETQY
size: -
V: TRBV5-5
J: TRBJ2-5

CDR3: ASARRGQGAPRAPQH
size: -
V: TRBV12-5
J: TRBJ1-5

CDR3: ASSLEYGGNQPQH
size: once
V: TRBV7-2
J: TRBJ1-5

CDR3: SVVRTSSYNEQF
size: -
V: TRBV29-1
J: TRBJ2-1

CDR3: ASSFDRGQVEQY
size: -
V: TRBV27
J: TRBJ2-7

CDR3: ASSYAVSYEQY
size: -
V: TRBV5-1
J: TRBJ2-7

CDR3: ASSQVGSYEQY
size: -
V: TRBV4-3
J: TRBJ2-7

CDR3: ASSYGAGTEAF
size: -
V: TRBV6-6
J: TRBJ1-1

CDR3: ASSYYSTGFDGYT
size: -
V: TRBV27
J: TRBJ1-2